What follows are 32 T cell receptor beta chains derived from one specimen sequenced in a study of STAT3 mutations in large granular lymphocyte leukemia (dated by TCRdb to 2018 to 2020). Their antigen targets remain unknown. Library preparation used the immunoSEQ multiplex PCR assay. In TCRdb, the immuneACCESS table is reduced to in-frame sequences with V and J assigned. These tables do not hold every clone; where another copy was compared, an unresolved V gene accounts for under half, and the others remain unexplained. This sample gives 6,500 to 8,000 clones in total; approximately 57% of them show up just once. The ten largest account for about 80% of the sample. Overall study results and their limits: At least one immunodominant TCRbeta clonotype was present in every T-LGLL patient, and multiple immunodominant subclonotypes appeared in about half of the T-LGLL patients.

Sequencing was done on a sample of peripheral blood mononuclear cells. Receptors originate from a boy aged 5-17 years with T-cell large granular lymphocyte leukemia. Some clones in this sample may be carry-over from other donors' samples. The age is the age at diagnosis.

This clone came up a few times. This chain joins TRBV7-2 and TRBJ1-5; 7 bases fit TRBD1. The trim removed 5 bases at V and 4 bases at J, leaving 8 bases unmatched. The germline V gene encodes CDR1 SGHTA and CDR2 FQGNSA. CDR3 length: 15 residues. CDR3 sequence reads: CASSTGTARNQPQHF. CDR3 DNA sequence: TGTGCCAGCAGCACGGGGACAGCTCGTAATCAGCCCCAGCATTTT. The complete variable domain, with remaining parts taken from reference TRBV7-2 and TRBJ1-5, reads GAGVSQSPSNKVTEKGKDVELRCDPISGHTALYWYRQSLGQGLEFLIYFQGNSAPDKSGLPSDRFSAERTGGSVSTLTIQRTQQEDSAVYLCASSTGTARNQPQHFGDGTRLSIL.

The gene calls are TRBV30 and TRBJ2-2; the D gene is possibly TRBD1 (5 bases). V gave up 0 bases and J gave up 3 bases, with 5 bases separating them. This CDR3 comprises 13 residues. CDR1 is GTSNPN, CDR2 SVGIG, per germline (reference sequence). In DNA form, the CDR3 reads TGTGCCTGGAGTGTAGGGGACACCGGGGAGCTGTTTTTT. Protein product: CAWSVGDTGELFF.

The V gene is TRBV4-2, the J gene TRBJ2-6; TRBD1 might be the D (6 bases). The CDR3 is made up of 17 amino acids. Germline CDR1 LGHNA, CDR2 YNFKEQ. V lost 1 base and J 3 bases, leaving 13 bases between the germline ends. CDR3 residues: CASSQVGAGVGANVLTF. Here the CDR3 DNA reads TGTGCCAGCAGCCAAGTAGGTGCAGGGGTTGGGGCCAACGTCCTGACTTTC.

The chain is built from TRBV7-2 and TRBJ1-6; 8 bases line up with TRBD1. The CDR3 is 17 amino acids. The germline CDR1 and CDR2 sequences are SGHTA and FQGNSA. Unmatched junction bases numbered 6, after V lost 5 bases and J lost 0 bases. CDR3: CASSARQGPSYNSPLHF. In DNA, the CDR3 is TGTGCCAGCAGCGCCCGACAGGGGCCCTCCTATAATTCACCCCTCCACTTT.

This clone has more than one count but fewer than ten. The chain is built from TRBV19 and TRBJ1-5; no firm D call. Germline-derived CDR1 and CDR2 are LNHDA and SQIVND (reference sequence). The V end was cut by 4 bases, the J end by 11 bases, with 18 bases between. There are 14 residues in the CDR3. As DNA, the CDR3 is TGTGCCAGTAGTACATCGGCAGGAGATATGGCCCAGCATTTT. The encoded protein is CASSTSAGDMAQHF.

The chain joins TRBV5-1 to TRBJ2-7; TRBD1 or TRBD2 may be the D gene (5 bases each). Per germline, CDR1 SGHRS and CDR2 YFSETQ. V was cut by 4 bases and J by 3 bases, with 23 bases left in between. CDR3 size: 17 residues. The CDR3 is CASSGGTTGFPNYEQYF. DNA for the CDR3: TGCGCCAGCAGCGGGGGTACGACGGGTTTCCCCAACTACGAGCAGTACTTC.

This sequence joins TRBV5-5 and TRBJ2-5; maybe TRBD1 (6 bases). Per germline, CDR1 SGHKS and CDR2 YYEKEE (reference sequence). The CDR3 contains 14 residues. Trimming cost V 4 bases and J 0 bases, with 10 bases left between them. The CDR3 region has the DNA TGTGCCAGCAGCCTACAGGGACACCAAGAGACCCAGTACTTC. Encoded protein: CASSLQGHQETQYF.

The chain has TRBV30 and TRBJ1-4; D uncertain. The CDR3 covers 12 residues. V was pared by 1 base and J by 12 bases, with 12 bases between. CDR1 is GTSNPN and CDR2 is SVGIG in the germline V gene (reference sequence). The CDR3 loop is CAWSGQDGELFF. In DNA, the CDR3 is TGTGCCTGGAGTGGGCAGGATGGGGAACTGTTTTTT.

CDR3 in DNA: TGTGCCAGCAGCTTAGTACTAGGCCTACAAGAGACCCAGTACTTC. Protein sequence: CASSLVLGLQETQYF. The rearrangement joins TRBV7-9 to TRBJ2-5; a weak D match, TRBD2 (5 bases). This CDR3 has 15 residues. The germline V and J ends were trimmed by 1 base and 2 bases, with 11 bases remaining between them. The germline CDR1 and CDR2 sequences are SEHNR and FQNEAQ (reference sequence).

The chain recombines TRBV27 with TRBJ1-1, with a tentative D call TRBD1 (5 bases). CDR3 size: 14 residues. With 5 bases removed from V and 3 bases from J, the gap between germline ends came to 13 bases. CDR1 MNHEY and CDR2 SMNVEV come from the germline V gene (reference sequence). CDR3 region: CASSDRDGDTEAFF. CDR3 bases: TGTGCCAGCAGTGACCGGGACGGGGACACTGAAGCTTTCTTT.

This clone has just a few counts. The rearrangement uses TRBV6-6 and TRBJ2-7; D gene uncertain. Per the germline V gene, CDR1 is MNHNY and CDR2 is SVGAGI (reference sequence). This CDR3 has 12 residues. V was pared by 0 bases and J by 6 bases, with 6 bases between. CDR3 DNA: TGTGCCAGCAGTTACTCGACGAGCGAGCAGTACTTC. Protein sequence: CASSYSTSEQYF.

The chain is built from TRBV25-1 and TRBJ1-3; D call uncertain. With 0 bases removed from V and 2 bases from J, the gap between germline ends came to 17 bases. Germline loops: CDR1 MGHDK, CDR2 SYGVNS. This CDR3 is 18 amino acids long. The CDR3: CASSEYGGGKTPGNTIYF. In DNA, the CDR3 is TGTGCCAGCAGTGAATATGGTGGAGGGAAGACTCCTGGAAACACCATATATTTT.

CDR3 bases: TGTGCCAGCAGTCTCCTCGTCCCCGGAGGCGAGCAGTACTTC. The encoded protein is CASSLLVPGGEQYF. The chain carries TRBV27 and TRBJ2-7, with D possibly being TRBD2 (5 bases). CDR3 length: 14 amino acids. Germline CDR1 reads MNHEY; CDR2 reads SMNVEV (reference sequence). V lost 5 bases and J 6 bases, leaving 17 bases between the germline ends.

The chain couples TRBV14 to TRBJ1-6; possibly TRBD1 for D (5 bases). The V end was cut by 3 bases, the J end by 7 bases, with 7 bases between. Germline V gives CDR1 SGHDN, CDR2 FVKESK. This CDR3 is built from 13 residues. CDR3 in amino acids: CASSQRGNSPLHF. DNA of the CDR3: TGTGCCAGCAGCCAGAGGGGCAATTCACCCCTCCACTTT.

The genes are TRBV5-1 and TRBJ2-7, with D tentatively TRBD1 (5 bases). The V gene lost 4 bases and the J gene lost 5 bases, with 22 bases spanning the gap. The germline V gene encodes CDR1 SGHRS and CDR2 YFSETQ. CDR3 size: 16 residues. The CDR3 loop is CASSSLRRGGLHEQYF. The CDR3 DNA is TGCGCCAGCAGCAGTTTGAGAAGGGGTGGTCTCCACGAGCAGTACTTC.

This clone was observed a few times. This chain connects TRBV29-1 to TRBJ1-2; no reliable D call. This CDR3 region has 12 residues. Germline lookup yields CDR1 SQVTM and CDR2 ANQGSEA. Deletions cut 7 bases from V and 4 bases from J, with 13 bases between. CDR3 region: CSDRIGPYGYTF. In DNA form, the CDR3 reads TGCAGCGACAGAATAGGCCCCTATGGCTACACCTTC. The full variable domain, in which reference TRBV29-1 and TRBJ1-2 provide the parts outside the CDR3, is SAVISQKPSRDICQRGTSLTIQCQVDSQVTMMFWYRQQPGQSLTLIATANQGSEATYESGFVIDKFPISRPNLTFSTLTVSNMSPEDSSIYLCSDRIGPYGYTFGSGTRLTVV.

The table lists this clone with a few counts. J is TRBJ2-7 and V is TRBV12-5; 9 bases are shared with TRBD1. The germline gives CDR1 LGHNT, CDR2 FRNRAP. V gave up 4 bases and J gave up 3 bases; unmatched junction bases: 4. The CDR3 has 14 residues. The DNA for the CDR3 is TGTGCTAGTGGTTCTTGGACAGGGGACTACGAGCAGTACTTC. Protein product: CASGSWTGDYEQYF.

This rearrangement joins TRBV18 to TRBJ1-1; D not certain. CDR3 length: 13 amino acids. Germline V gene data show CDR1 as KGHSH and CDR2 as LQKENI. V was pared by 2 bases and J by 1 base, with 5 bases between. In nucleotides, the CDR3 is TGTGCCAGCTCACCAAACCCGAACACTGAAGCTTTCTTT. It specifies CASSPNPNTEAFF.

This clone has a handful of counts. The chain recombines TRBV30 with TRBJ2-7; no reliable D call. There are 13 residues in the CDR3. V was cut by 0 bases and J by 2 bases, with 8 bases left in between. Germline V gene data show CDR1 as GTSNPN and CDR2 as SVGIG (reference sequence). CDR3 coding DNA: TGTGCCTGGAGTGTAATACTAACCTACGAGCAGTACTTC. It yields the protein CAWSVILTYEQYF.

The J gene is TRBJ1-1, the V gene TRBV30, with a tentative D call TRBD1 (5 bases). Germline lookup yields CDR1 GTSNPN and CDR2 SVGIG (reference sequence). This CDR3 has 14 amino acids. Trimming took 0 bases from V and 6 from J, leaving 14 bases between them. The CDR3 sequence is CAWSVRASGAEAFF. The CDR3 region has the DNA TGTGCCTGGAGTGTTCGTGCTTCGGGGGCTGAAGCTTTCTTT.

The V gene is TRBV5-6, the J gene TRBJ2-7, with 8 nucleotides matching TRBD2. V shed 2 bases and J 0 bases; nucleotides not matched to a gene: 4. This CDR3 region has 15 residues. The germline gives CDR1 SGHDT, CDR2 YYEEEE. CDR3 protein: CASSFGGGLSYEQYF. The CDR3 DNA sequence: TGTGCCAGCAGCTTTGGCGGGGGGCTCTCCTACGAGCAGTACTTC.

This clone was seen only a few times. The chain combines TRBV15 with TRBJ2-7; possibly TRBD1 or TRBD2 for D (5 bases each). The CDR3 length is 14 residues. Per germline, CDR1 LNHNV and CDR2 YYDKDF (reference sequence). V was clipped by 4 bases and J by 6 bases, with 16 bases between them. This chain's CDR3 is CATSTGSRVSEQYF. The CDR3 nucleotides read TGTGCCACCAGCACGGGATCCAGGGTGAGCGAGCAGTACTTC.

The chain carries TRBV2 and TRBJ1-2, with D hard to call. This CDR3 has 11 amino acids. CDR1 is SNHLY, CDR2 FYNNEI, per germline. Deletions cut 2 bases from V and 6 bases from J, with 4 bases between. CDR3 bases: TGTGCCAGCAGTGAATTCAATGGCTACACCTTC. Protein sequence: CASSEFNGYTF. Variable domain in full (rest from reference TRBV2 and TRBJ1-2): EPEVTQTPSHQVTQMGQEVILRCVPISNHLYFYWYRQILGQKVEFLVSFYNNEISEKSEIFDDQFSVERPDGSNFTLKIRSTKLEDSAMYFCASSEFNGYTFGSGTRLTVV.

The rearrangement joins TRBV5-4 to TRBJ2-1; perhaps TRBD2 as D (5 bases). The CDR3 covers 16 residues. Looked up from germline, CDR1 is SGHNT and CDR2 is YYREEE (reference sequence). The germline V and J ends were trimmed by 0 bases and 0 bases, with 10 bases remaining between them. CDR3 DNA sequence: TGTGCCAGCAGCTTGGAGGCGGGCCGCTCCTACAATGAGCAGTTCTTC. Translation: CASSLEAGRSYNEQFF. The entire variable domain, with the rest obtained from reference TRBV5-4 and TRBJ2-1, is as follows: ETGVTQSPTHLIKTRGQQVTLRCSSQSGHNTVSWYQQALGQGPQFIFQYYREEENGRGNFPPRFSGLQFPNYSSELNVNALELDDSALYLCASSLEAGRSYNEQFFGPGTRLTVL.

This clone was counted a few times. The DNA for the CDR3 is TGTGCCAGCAGTGATAGCCCTCCCGGGACTAGTACCGACGAGCAGTACTTC. Its translation: CASSDSPPGTSTDEQYF. V gene TRBV6-1 combines with J gene TRBJ2-7, with 8 bases that match TRBD2. V gave up 3 bases and J gave up 5 bases; unmatched junction bases: 15. This CDR3 contains 17 residues. Germline assignment: CDR1 MNHNS and CDR2 SASEGT.

CDR3 DNA sequence: TGTGCCAGCAGCTTAGCAGGGGTAGGCAAAAACATTCAGTACTTC. It codes for CASSLAGVGKNIQYF. The chain recombines TRBV7-9 with TRBJ2-4; D is perhaps TRBD1 (5 bases). V lost 0 bases and J lost 3, with 9 bases in between. This CDR3 has 15 residues. Germline V lookup: CDR1 SEHNR, CDR2 FQNEAQ (reference sequence).

V is TRBV18 and J is TRBJ2-7, with D maybe TRBD2 (5 bases). CDR1 is KGHSH and CDR2 is LQKENI in the germline V gene. The length of the CDR3 is 14 residues. V was trimmed by 3 bases and J by 2 bases, leaving 11 bases between them. As DNA, the CDR3 is TGTGCCAGCTCACCTAAGGACTTCACCTACGAGCAGTACTTC. Protein: CASSPKDFTYEQYF. Based on the CDR3 plus reference TRBV18 and TRBJ2-7, the full variable domain is NAGVMQNPRHLVRRRGQEARLRCSPMKGHSHVYWYRQLPEEGLKFMVYLQKENIIDESGMPKERFSAEFPKEGPSILRIQQVVRGDSAAYFCASSPKDFTYEQYFGPGTRLTVT.

There are a few counts of this clone. The chain combines TRBV9 with TRBJ2-5; 9 nucleotides align to TRBD1. After removal of 4 bases from V and 5 bases from J, the junction contained 9 bases not matched to a gene. In germline, CDR1 is SGDLS, CDR2 YYNGEE. The CDR3 runs to 15 residues. The CDR3 is CASSSPGTGSETQYF. DNA of the CDR3: TGTGCCAGCAGCTCTCCCGGGACAGGGTCTGAGACCCAGTACTTC.

This sequence joins TRBV30 and TRBJ1-1, with D perhaps TRBD1 (6 bases). V lost 2 bases and J 5 bases, leaving 9 bases between the germline ends. The CDR3 totals 12 residues. The germline V gene encodes CDR1 GTSNPN and CDR2 SVGIG (reference sequence). CDR3 in amino acids: CAWSPGETEAFF. Written as DNA, the CDR3 is TGTGCCTGGAGTCCAGGGGAAACTGAAGCTTTCTTT.

The V gene is TRBV30, the J gene TRBJ2-7, with a possible D match to TRBD1 (5 bases). The V gene's germline CDR1 is GTSNPN and CDR2 SVGIG (reference sequence). The CDR3 consists of 12 residues. V lost 3 bases and J lost 3, with 9 bases in between. The CDR3 protein is CAWSPQGYEQYF. CDR3 DNA sequence: TGTGCCTGGAGCCCCCAGGGCTACGAGCAGTACTTC.

The V gene is TRBV7-9, the J gene TRBJ2-1; 7 positions match TRBD2. Losses at the gene ends were 3 bases for V and 3 bases for J; bases not matched to a gene: 5. The CDR3 contains 15 residues. Germline values: CDR1 SEHNR, CDR2 FQNEAQ (reference sequence). DNA of the CDR3: TGTGCCAGCAGCTTGGAGGGAGGGTTCTACAATGAGCAGTTCTTC. Amino acids: CASSLEGGFYNEQFF.

The genes are TRBV7-2 and TRBJ2-7, with D unresolved. V was shortened by 2 bases and J by 7 bases, with 6 bases between the two germline ends. CDR1 and CDR2 (germline): SGHTA, FQGNSA. CDR3 length: 11 amino acids. In nucleotides, the CDR3 is TGTGCCAGCAGCTTACCTGGGGAGCAGTACTTC. Translated, it gives CASSLPGEQYF.